This section outlines one T cell receptor beta chain sequence together with its context. Its antigen is still unknown. V trimming: 4 bases; J trimming: 9 bases; junction bases outside the gene matches: 11. CDR1 SGHDT and CDR2 YYEEEE come from the germline V gene. CDR3 length: 16 residues. This sample is part of a study of OX40 agonist ivuxolimab in advanced cancers. Whole-study findings and limits: Dose levels from 0.1 to 3.0 mg/kg saw CD4+ and CD8+ blood T cells expand clonally by week 6.

At cycle 4 day 1, cycle 7 day 1, and baseline, blood was sampled. Produced via immunoSEQ multiplex PCR; TCRdb's table is partial and in-frame only. The profile shows about 99,000 clones, about 96% of them singletons. The sample here was CD4+ or CD8+ T cells sorted from blood, taken in a trial of the OX40 agonist ivuxolimab. The source is an adult with an advanced solid tumor such as melanoma, head and neck, liver or kidney cancer. J is TRBJ2-1 and V is TRBV5-6, with 12 bases that match TRBD2. The DNA of the CDR3 is TGTGCCAGCAGCGGGGCGACTAGCGGGGGAGATGCTGAGCAGTTCTTC. It specifies CASSGATSGGDAEQFF.